This paragraph reports one TCR beta chain. The antigen is undetermined. CDR3 length equals 15 residues. V shed 8 bases, J shed 4 bases, and the junction held 4 bases outside the gene matches. Per germline, CDR1 MGHDK and CDR2 SYGVNS. These data are taken from a study of T cell responses to AZD1222 COVID-19 vaccine. Findings of the study overall: Spike was spanned by vaccine-associated CD4 TCRs, which were dominant at 160-218 and 743-854. Without day 14 samples, only post-peak T cell repertoires were studied. Among the donors, most were white British and more were female, and clonal diversity was possibly underestimated.

The protocol was immunoSEQ multiplex PCR, while the TCRdb copy is restricted to in-frame clones and leaves out a portion. The sample has approximately 110,000 clones, 80% to 95% seen once; the top ten hold approximately 1.3%. Sequences were derived from peripheral blood, sampled on day 0 of AZD1222 vaccination. The receptor was derived from an adult in good health. V is TRBV25-1 and J is TRBJ2-3, with 15 bases fitting TRBD2. CDR3 sequence (DNA): TGTGCCAGCGGGGGACTAGCGGGGGGTTCAGATACGCAGTATTTT. As protein: CASGGLAGGSDTQYF.